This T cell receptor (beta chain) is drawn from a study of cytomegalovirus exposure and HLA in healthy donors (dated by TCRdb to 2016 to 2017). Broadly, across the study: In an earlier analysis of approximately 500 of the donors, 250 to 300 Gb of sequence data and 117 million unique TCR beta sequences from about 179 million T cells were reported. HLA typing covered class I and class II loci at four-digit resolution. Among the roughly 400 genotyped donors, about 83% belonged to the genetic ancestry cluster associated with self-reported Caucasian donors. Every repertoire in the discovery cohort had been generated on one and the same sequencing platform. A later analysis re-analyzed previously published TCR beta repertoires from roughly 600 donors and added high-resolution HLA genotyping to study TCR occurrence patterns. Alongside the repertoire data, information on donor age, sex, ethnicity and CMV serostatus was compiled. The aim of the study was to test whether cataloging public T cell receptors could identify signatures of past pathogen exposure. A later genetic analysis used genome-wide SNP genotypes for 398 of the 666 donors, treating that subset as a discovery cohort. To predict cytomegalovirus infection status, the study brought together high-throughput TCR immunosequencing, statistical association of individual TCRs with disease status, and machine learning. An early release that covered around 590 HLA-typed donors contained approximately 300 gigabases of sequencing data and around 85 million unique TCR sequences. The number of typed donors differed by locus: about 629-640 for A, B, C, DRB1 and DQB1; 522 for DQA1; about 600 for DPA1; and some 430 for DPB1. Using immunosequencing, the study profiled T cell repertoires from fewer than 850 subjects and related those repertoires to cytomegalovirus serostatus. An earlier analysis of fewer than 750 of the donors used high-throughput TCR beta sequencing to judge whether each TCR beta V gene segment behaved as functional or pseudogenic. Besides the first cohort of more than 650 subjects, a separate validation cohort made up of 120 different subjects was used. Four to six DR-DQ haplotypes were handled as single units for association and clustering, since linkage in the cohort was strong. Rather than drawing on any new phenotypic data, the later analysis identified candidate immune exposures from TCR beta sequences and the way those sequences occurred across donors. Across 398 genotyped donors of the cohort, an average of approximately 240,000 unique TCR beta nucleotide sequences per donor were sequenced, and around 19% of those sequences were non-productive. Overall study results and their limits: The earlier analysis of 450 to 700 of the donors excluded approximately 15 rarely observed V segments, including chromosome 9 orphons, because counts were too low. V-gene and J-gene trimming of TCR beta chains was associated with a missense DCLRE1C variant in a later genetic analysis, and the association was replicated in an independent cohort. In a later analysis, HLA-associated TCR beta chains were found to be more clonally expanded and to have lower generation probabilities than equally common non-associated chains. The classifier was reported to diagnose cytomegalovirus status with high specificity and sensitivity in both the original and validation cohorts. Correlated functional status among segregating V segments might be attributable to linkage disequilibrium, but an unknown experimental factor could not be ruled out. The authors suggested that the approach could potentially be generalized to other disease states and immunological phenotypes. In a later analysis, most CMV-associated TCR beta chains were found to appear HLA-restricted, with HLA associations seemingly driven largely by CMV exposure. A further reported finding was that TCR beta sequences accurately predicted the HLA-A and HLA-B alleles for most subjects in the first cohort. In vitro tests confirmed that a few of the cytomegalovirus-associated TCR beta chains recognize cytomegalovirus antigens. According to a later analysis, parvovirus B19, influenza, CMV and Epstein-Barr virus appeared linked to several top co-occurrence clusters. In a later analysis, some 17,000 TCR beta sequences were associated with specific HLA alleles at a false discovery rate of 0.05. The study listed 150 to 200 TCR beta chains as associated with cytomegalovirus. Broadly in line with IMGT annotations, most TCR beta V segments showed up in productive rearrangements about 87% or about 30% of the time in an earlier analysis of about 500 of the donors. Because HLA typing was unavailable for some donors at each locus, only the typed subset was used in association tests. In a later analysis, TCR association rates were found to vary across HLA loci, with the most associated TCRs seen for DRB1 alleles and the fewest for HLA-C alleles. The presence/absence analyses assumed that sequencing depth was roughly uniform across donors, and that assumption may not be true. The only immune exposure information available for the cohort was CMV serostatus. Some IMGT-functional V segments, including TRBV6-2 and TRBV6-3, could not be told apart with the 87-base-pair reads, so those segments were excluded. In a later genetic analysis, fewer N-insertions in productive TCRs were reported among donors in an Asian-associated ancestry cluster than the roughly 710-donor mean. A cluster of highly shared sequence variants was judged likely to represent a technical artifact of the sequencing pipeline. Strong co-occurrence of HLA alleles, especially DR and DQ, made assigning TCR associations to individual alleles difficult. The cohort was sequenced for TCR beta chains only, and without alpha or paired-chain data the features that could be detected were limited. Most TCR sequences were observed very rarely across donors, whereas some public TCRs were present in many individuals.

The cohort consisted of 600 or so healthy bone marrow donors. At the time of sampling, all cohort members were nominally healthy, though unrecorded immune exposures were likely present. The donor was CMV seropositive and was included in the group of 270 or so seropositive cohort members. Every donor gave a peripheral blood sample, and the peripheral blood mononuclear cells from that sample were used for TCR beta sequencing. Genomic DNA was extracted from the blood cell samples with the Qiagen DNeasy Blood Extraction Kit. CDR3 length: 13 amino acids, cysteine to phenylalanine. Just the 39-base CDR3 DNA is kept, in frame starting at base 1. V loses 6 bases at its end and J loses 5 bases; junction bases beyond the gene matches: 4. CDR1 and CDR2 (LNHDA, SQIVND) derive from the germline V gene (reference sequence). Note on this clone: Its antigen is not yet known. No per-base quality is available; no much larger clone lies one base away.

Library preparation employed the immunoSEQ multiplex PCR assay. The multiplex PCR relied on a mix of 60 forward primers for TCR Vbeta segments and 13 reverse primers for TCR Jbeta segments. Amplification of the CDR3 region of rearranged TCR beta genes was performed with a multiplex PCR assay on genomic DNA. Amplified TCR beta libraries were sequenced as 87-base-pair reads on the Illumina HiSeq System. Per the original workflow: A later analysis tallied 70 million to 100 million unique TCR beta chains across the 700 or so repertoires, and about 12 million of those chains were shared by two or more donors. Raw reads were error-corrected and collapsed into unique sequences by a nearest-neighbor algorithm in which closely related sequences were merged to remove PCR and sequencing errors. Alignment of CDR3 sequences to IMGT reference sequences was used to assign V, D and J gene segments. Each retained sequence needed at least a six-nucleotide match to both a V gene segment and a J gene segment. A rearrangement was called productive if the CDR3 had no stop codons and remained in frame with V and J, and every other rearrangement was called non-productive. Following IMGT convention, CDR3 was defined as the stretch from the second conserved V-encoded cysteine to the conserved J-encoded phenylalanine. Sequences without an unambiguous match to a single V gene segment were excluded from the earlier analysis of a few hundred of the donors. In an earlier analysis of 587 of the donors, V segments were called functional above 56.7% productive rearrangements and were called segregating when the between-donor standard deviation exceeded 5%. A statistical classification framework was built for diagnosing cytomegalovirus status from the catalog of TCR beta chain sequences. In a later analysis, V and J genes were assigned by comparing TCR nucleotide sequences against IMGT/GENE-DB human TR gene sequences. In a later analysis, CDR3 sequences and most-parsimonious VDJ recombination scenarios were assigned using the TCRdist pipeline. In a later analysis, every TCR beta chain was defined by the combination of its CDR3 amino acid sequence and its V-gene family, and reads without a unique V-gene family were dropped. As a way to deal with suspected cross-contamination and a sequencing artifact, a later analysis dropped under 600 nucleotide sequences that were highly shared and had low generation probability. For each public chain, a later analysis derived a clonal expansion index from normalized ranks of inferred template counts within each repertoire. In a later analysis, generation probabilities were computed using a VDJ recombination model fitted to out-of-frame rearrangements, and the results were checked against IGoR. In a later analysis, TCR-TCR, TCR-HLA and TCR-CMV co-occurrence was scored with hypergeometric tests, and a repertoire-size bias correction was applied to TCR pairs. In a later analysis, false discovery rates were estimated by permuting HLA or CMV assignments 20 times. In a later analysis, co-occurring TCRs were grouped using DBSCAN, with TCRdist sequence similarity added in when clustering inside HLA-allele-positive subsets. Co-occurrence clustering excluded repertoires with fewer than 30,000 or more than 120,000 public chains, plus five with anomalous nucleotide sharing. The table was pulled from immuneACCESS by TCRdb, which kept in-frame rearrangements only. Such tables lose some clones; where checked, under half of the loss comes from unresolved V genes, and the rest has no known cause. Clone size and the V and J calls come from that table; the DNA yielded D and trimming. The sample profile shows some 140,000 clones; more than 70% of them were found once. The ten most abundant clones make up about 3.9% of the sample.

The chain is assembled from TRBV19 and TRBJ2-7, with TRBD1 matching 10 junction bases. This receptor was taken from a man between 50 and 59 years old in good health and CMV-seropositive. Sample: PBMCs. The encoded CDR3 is CASSRDRGDEQYF. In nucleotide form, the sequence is TGTGCCAGTAGCCGGGACAGGGGCGACGAGCAGTACTTC.